Described below is a single TCR beta chain sequence and its context. This clonotype was recorded at least ten times. The antigen it recognizes is unknown. No base quality values were provided; no much bigger clone lies one nucleotide off. The sequencer listed for this sample is Illumina HiSeq 1500. In-frame beta chains were kept once TCRdb had trimmed the public reads at Q25 with fastp and called clones with MiXCR. Each entry merges the rows of one CDR3 protein and shows their most common DNA and genes. This sample comprises about 320,000 distinct CDR3 sequences, over 7.5% of them detected only once. Of the sample, over 3.5% falls within the top ten clones. Trimming accounts for 3 bases at V and 7 bases at J, while the number of junction bases matched to no gene is 11. Inclusive of the bounding cysteine and phenylalanine, the CDR3 is 15 residues long. Kept here is only the CDR3 DNA, which spans 45 bases and is read in frame from base 1. CDR1 and CDR2 are drawn from the germline V gene: SGHAT, FQNNGV.

These data are taken from a study of T cell repertoires in cytomegalovirus infection (dated by TCRdb to about 2019). With respect to the entire study: Donor HLA type was relevant to the analysis, because carriage of CMV infection together with the matching HLA type was indicated by public TCR beta signatures.

Paper-wide results and their limitations: Cumulative frequency of public TCR beta family members discriminated carriers of CMV infection plus the relevant HLA type in this cohort and an independent approximately 370-donor cohort. The ex vivo response was dominated by HLA-C-restricted CMV-specific TCR beta clonotypes, which also provided the single most frequent clonotype in two of eight donors.

What was sequenced was PBMCs. The clonotype originates from a human donor in good health (CMV status not recorded). Some clones in this sample may be carry-over from other donors' samples. The sequence joins TRBV11-2 to TRBJ1-2, with TRBD1 identical over 7 junction bases. The CDR3 has the sequence CASSFRRQGVVGYTF. The base sequence is TGTGCCAGCAGCTTCCGAAGACAGGGAGTAGTTGGCTACACCTTC.